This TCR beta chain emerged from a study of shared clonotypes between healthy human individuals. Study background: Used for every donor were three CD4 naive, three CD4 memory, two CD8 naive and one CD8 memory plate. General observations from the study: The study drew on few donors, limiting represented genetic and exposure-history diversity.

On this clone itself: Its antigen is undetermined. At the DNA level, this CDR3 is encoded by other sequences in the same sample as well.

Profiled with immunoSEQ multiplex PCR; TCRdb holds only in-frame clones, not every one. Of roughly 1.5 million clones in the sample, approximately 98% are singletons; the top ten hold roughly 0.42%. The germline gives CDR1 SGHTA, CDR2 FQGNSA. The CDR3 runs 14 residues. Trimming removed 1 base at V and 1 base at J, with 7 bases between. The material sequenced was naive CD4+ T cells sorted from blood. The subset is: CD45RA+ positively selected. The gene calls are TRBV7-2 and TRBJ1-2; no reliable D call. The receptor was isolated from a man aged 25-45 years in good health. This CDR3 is CASSLGTLNYGYTF. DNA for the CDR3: TGTGCCAGCAGCTTAGGCACACTTAACTATGGCTACACCTTC.